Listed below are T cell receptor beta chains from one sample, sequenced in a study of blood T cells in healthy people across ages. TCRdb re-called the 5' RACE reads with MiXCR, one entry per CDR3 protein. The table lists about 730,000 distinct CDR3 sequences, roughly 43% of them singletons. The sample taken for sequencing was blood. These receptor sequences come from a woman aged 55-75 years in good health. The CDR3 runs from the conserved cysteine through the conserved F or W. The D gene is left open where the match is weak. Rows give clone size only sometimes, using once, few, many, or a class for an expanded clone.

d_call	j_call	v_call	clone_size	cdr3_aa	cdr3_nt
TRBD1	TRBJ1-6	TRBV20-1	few	CSFSRTGNSPLHF	TGCAGTTTCTCAAGGACAGGGAATTCACCCCTCCACTTT
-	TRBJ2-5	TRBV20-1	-	CSANGASVQETQYF	TGCAGTGCAAATGGGGCTAGCGTACAAGAGACCCAGTACTTC
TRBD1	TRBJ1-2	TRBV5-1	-	CASNSTLTGDYGYTF	TGCGCCAGCAATTCGACATTAACAGGGGACTATGGCTACACCTTC
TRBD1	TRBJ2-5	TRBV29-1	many	CSVGQGQETQYF	TGCAGCGTTGGACAGGGGCAAGAGACCCAGTACTTC
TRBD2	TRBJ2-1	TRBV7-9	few	CASTAGSSYNEQFF	TGTGCCAGTACAGCGGGGAGCTCCTACAATGAGCAGTTCTTC
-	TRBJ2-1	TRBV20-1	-	CSATTGGQAARGQFF	TGCAGTGCTACTACGGGGGGACAGGCGGCTCGTGGGCAGTTCTTC
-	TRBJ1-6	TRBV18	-	CASLEGYNSPPHF	TGTGCCAGCCTGGAAGGATACAATTCACCCCCCCACTTT
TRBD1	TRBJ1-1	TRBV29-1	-	CSVGGTGGTEAFF	TGCAGCGTTGGAGGGACAGGGGGGACTGAAGCTTTCTTT
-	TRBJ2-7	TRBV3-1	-	CASSQDSGTDSYEQYF	TGTGCCAGCAGCCAAGATTCCGGGACTGATTCCTACGAGCAGTACTTC
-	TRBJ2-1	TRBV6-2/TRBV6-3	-	CASSYEGKREQFF	TGTGCCAGCAGTTACGAGGGGAAACGTGAGCAGTTCTTC
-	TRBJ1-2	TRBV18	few	CASSLSTRGGDGGYTF	TGTGCCAGCTCCCTCTCTACGCGAGGGGGGGACGGTGGCTACACCTTC
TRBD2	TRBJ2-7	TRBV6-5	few	CASGLTSGYEQYF	TGTGCCAGCGGACTGACTAGCGGCTACGAGCAGTACTTC
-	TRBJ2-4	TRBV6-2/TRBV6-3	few	CASSPDSLAKNIQYF	TGTGCCAGCAGTCCGGACAGCCTAGCCAAAAACATTCAGTACTTC
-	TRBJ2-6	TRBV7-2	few	CASSIWTQSGANVLTF	TGTGCCAGCAGCATATGGACTCAATCTGGGGCCAACGTCCTGACTTTC
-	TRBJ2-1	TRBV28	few	CASSPQQGGLNEQFF	TGTGCCAGCAGTCCCCAACAGGGGGGGCTCAATGAGCAGTTCTTC
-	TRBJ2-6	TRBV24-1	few	CATSDEGTRPGANVLTF	TGTGCCACCAGTGACGAGGGGACTCGGCCTGGGGCCAACGTCCTGACTTTC
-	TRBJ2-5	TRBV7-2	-	CGSSLLGTLQETQYF	TGTGGCAGCAGCTTACTCGGGACTCTCCAAGAGACCCAGTACTTC
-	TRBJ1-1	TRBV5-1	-	CASGGGTPNTEAFF	TGCGCCAGCGGGGGGGGGACACCGAACACTGAAGCTTTCTTT
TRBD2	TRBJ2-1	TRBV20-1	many	CSASGGSAGEQFF	TGCAGTGCCTCGGGGGGTAGCGCGGGGGAGCAGTTCTTC
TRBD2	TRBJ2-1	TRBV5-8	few	CASSLESGRAVNEQFF	TGTGCCAGCAGCTTGGAAAGCGGGAGGGCCGTCAATGAGCAGTTCTTC
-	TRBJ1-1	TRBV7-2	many	CASSSFGTRNTEAFF	TGTGCCAGCAGCTCTTTTGGGACACGGAACACTGAAGCTTTCTTT
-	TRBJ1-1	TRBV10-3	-	CAISESQGNTEAFF	TGTGCCATCAGTGAGTCACAGGGTAACACTGAAGCTTTCTTT
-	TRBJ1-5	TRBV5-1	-	CASSLGAGDSNQPQHF	TGCGCCAGCAGCTTGGGGGCCGGGGATAGCAATCAGCCCCAGCATTTT
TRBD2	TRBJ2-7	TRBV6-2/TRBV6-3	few	CASANPSGEQYF	TGTGCCAGCGCCAACCCTAGCGGCGAGCAGTACTTC
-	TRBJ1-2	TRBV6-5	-	CASSYALGLANYGYTF	TGTGCCAGCAGTTACGCCTTGGGGTTAGCTAACTATGGCTACACCTTC
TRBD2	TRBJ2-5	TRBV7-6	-	CASSRGRAGGLQETQYF	TGTGCCAGCAGCCGGGGACGAGCGGGGGGGCTCCAAGAGACCCAGTACTTC
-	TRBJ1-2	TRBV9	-	CASSVDEGNYGYTF	TGTGCCAGCAGCGTAGATGAGGGGAACTATGGCTACACCTTC
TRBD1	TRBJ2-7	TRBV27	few	CASSHGQGILTYEQYF	TGTGCCAGCAGTCACGGACAGGGTATTTTGACCTACGAGCAGTACTTC
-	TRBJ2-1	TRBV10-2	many	CASRPGPNWANEQFF	TGCGCCAGCAGGCCCGGCCCCAATTGGGCCAATGAGCAGTTCTTC
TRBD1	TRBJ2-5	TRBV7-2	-	CASSLQDRVRETQYF	TGTGCCAGCAGCCTACAGGACAGGGTTCGGGAGACCCAGTACTTC
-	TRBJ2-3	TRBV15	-	CATSTDRLQVDTQYF	TGTGCCACCAGCACAGACAGACTCCAGGTGGATACGCAGTATTTT
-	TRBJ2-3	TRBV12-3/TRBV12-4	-	CASITADTEYF	TGTGCCAGCATTACCGCGGATACGGAGTATTTT
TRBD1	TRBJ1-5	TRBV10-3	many	CAISVSDRDNQPQHF	TGTGCCATCAGTGTTTCAGACAGGGACAATCAGCCCCAGCATTTT
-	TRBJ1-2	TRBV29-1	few	CSVGQNYGYTF	TGCAGCGTTGGTCAGAACTATGGCTACACCTTC
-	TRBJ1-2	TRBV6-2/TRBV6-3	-	CASSPSTFVYGYTF	TGTGCCAGCAGTCCATCAACATTCGTCTATGGCTACACCTTC
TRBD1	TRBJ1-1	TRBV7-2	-	CASSLAGRGVGTEAFF	TGTGCCAGCAGCTTAGCAGGCAGGGGGGTTGGCACTGAAGCTTTCTTT
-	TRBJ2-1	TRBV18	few	CASSGDFYNEQFF	TGTGCCAGCTCAGGGGACTTCTACAATGAGCAGTTCTTC
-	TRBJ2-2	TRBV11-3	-	CASRGGANTGELFF	TGTGCCAGCAGAGGCGGAGCGAACACCGGGGAGCTGTTTTTT
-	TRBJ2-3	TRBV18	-	CASSPLSGITETQYF	TGTGCCAGCTCACCACTCTCAGGGATAACAGAGACGCAGTATTTT
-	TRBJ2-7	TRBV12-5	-	CASVGTGLHYNEQYF	TGTGCTAGTGTTGGAACGGGACTCCATTACAATGAGCAGTACTTC
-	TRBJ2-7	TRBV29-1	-	CSVEVGGYGEQYF	TGCAGCGTTGAAGTGGGCGGGTATGGCGAGCAGTACTTC
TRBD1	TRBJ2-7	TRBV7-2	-	CASSPTDRAYEQYF	TGTGCCAGCAGCCCTACGGACAGGGCCTACGAGCAGTACTTC
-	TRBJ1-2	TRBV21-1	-	CASSRTGLGDYGYTF	TGTGCCAGCAGTCGGACAGGGTTAGGTGACTATGGCTACACCTTC
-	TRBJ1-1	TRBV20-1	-	CSARDWLGNTEAFF	TGCAGTGCTAGAGATTGGCTAGGGAACACTGAAGCTTTCTTT
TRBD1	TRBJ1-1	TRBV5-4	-	CASSQEGARNTEAFF	TGTGCCAGCAGCCAGGAGGGGGCACGGAACACTGAAGCTTTCTTT
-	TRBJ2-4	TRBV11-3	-	CASSREGGAYNEQYF	TGTGCCAGCAGCAGGGAGGGGGGGGCCTACAATGAGCAGTACTTC
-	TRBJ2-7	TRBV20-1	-	CSASRGTTYEQYF	TGCAGTGCTAGCCGCGGGACGACCTACGAGCAGTACTTC
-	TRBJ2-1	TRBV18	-	CASSPKIHEQFF	TGTGCCAGCTCACCAAAAATCCACGAGCAGTTCTTC
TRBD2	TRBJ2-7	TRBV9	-	CASSEGGFSGSDYEQYF	TGTGCCAGCAGCGAGGGGGGGTTTAGCGGGAGTGACTACGAGCAGTACTTC
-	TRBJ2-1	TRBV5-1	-	CASADSLNNEQFF	TGCGCCAGCGCGGACTCATTAAACAATGAGCAGTTCTTC
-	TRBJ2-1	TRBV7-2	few	CASSLLRLADSYNEQFF	TGTGCCAGCAGCTTACTTCGATTAGCGGACTCCTACAATGAGCAGTTCTTC
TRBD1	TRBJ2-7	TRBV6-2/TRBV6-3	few	CAIHQHGTEDYEQYF	TGTGCCATACACCAACACGGGACAGAGGACTACGAGCAGTACTTC
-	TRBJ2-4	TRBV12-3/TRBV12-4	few	CASSSPGAPTSYF	TGTGCCAGCAGCTCCCCAGGGGCCCCTACCTCGTACTTC
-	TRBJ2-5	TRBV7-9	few	CASSWVGETQYF	TGTGCCAGCAGCTGGGTGGGGGAGACCCAGTACTTC
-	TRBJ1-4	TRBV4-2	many	CASSEGNNEKLFF	TGTGCCAGCAGCGAAGGGAATAATGAAAAACTGTTTTTT
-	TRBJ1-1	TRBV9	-	CAGSVVWDTEAFF	TGTGCCGGCAGCGTAGTTTGGGACACTGAAGCTTTCTTT
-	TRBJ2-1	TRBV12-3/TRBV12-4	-	CASSFYLGRALGNEQFF	TGTGCCAGCAGTTTTTACCTTGGGCGGGCTCTGGGCAATGAGCAGTTCTTC
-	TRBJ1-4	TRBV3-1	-	CASSQAPQGPQEKLFF	TGTGCCAGCAGCCAAGCTCCCCAGGGTCCCCAGGAAAAACTGTTTTTT
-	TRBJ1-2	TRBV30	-	CAWSVLGYTF	TGTGCCTGGAGTGTACTTGGCTACACCTTC